A selection of T cell receptor beta chains follows, all from one sample in a study of blood T cell repertoires in COVID-19. Assay: immunoSEQ multiplex PCR; the TCRdb copy retains only in-frame clones and omits some. The sample records some 83,000 clones, around 80% being singletons. Sequencing used peripheral blood. Receptors originate from a man in his sixties with active or convalescent COVID-19. Each CDR3 is given with its conserved first and last residue. Fields, in order: D gene, clone size, J gene, V gene, CDR3 DNA, CDR3 protein. D genes are given only for firm matches. The size of a clone is reported for some rows only, either as once, few or many, or as a class for expanded clones.

D: TRBD2; size: few; J: TRBJ2-7; V: TRBV5-4; DNA: TGTGCCAGCAGCAAGGGTAGCGGGGGGAGATACGAGCAGTACTTC; CDR3: CASSKGSGGRYEQYF
D: TRBD1; size: NA; J: TRBJ1-2; V: TRBV13; DNA: TGTGCCAGCGCCGGAGAGATAGACAGGGACGGCTACACCTTC; CDR3: CASAGEIDRDGYTF
D: TRBD1; size: once; J: TRBJ2-1; V: TRBV9; DNA: TGTGCCAGCAGCGTAGCTACAGGGGGCCCCTACAATGAGCAGTTCTTC; CDR3: CASSVATGGPYNEQFF
D: NA; size: NA; J: TRBJ1-2; V: TRBV29-1; DNA: TGCAGCGCCGGACAGAGCTCTAACTATGGCTACACCTTC; CDR3: CSAGQSSNYGYTF
D: TRBD1; size: NA; J: TRBJ1-1; V: TRBV19; DNA: TGTGCCAGTAGGGGACAGGGGGGAAAGACTGAAGCTTTCTTT; CDR3: CASRGQGGKTEAFF
D: TRBD1; size: NA; J: TRBJ1-1; V: TRBV6-5; DNA: TGTGCCAGCAGTTACCGGGCGGACAGGGTTGACACTGAAGCTTTCTTT; CDR3: CASSYRADRVDTEAFF
D: TRBD1; size: NA; J: TRBJ1-5; V: TRBV18; DNA: TGTGCCAGCTCACCAGGACAGGGTGGCCAGCCCCAGCATTTT; CDR3: CASSPGQGGQPQHF
D: NA; size: once; J: TRBJ1-5; V: TRBV4-1; DNA: TGCGCCAGCAGCCAAGACAGGGACAATCAGCCCCAGCATTTT; CDR3: CASSQDRDNQPQHF
D: TRBD1; size: NA; J: TRBJ2-3; V: TRBV24-1; DNA: TGTGCCACCAGTGACTCTGGGACAGGTAGCACAGATACGCAGTATTTT; CDR3: CATSDSGTGSTDTQYF
D: TRBD1; size: NA; J: TRBJ2-7; V: TRBV4-1; DNA: TGCGCCAGCAGCCAGGACACTTCCGGGACAGGGGCCTACGAGCAGTACTTC; CDR3: CASSQDTSGTGAYEQYF
D: TRBD1; size: NA; J: TRBJ1-6; V: TRBV19; DNA: TGTGCCAGTAGTGTGGGAGGACAGGCGATCAATTCACCCCTCCACTTT; CDR3: CASSVGGQAINSPLHF
D: TRBD1; size: few; J: TRBJ2-2; V: TRBV7-9; DNA: TGTGCCAGCAGTTTAATACAGGGGGCCGTAACCGGGGAGCTGTTTTTT; CDR3: CASSLIQGAVTGELFF
D: NA; size: NA; J: TRBJ2-3; V: TRBV27; DNA: TGTGCCAGCAGTTTATCGAAGGGACATAGGGTATCAGATACGCAGTATTTT; CDR3: CASSLSKGHRVSDTQYF
D: NA; size: NA; J: TRBJ2-2; V: TRBV9; DNA: TGTGCCAGCAGCTCCCGGACATCGAACACCGGGGAGCTGTTTTTT; CDR3: CASSSRTSNTGELFF
D: TRBD1; size: NA; J: TRBJ1-2; V: TRBV6-5; DNA: TGTGCCAGCAGCCGTACCTCGACAGGGAGCTATGGCTACACCTTC; CDR3: CASSRTSTGSYGYTF
D: NA; size: NA; J: TRBJ1-1; V: TRBV27; DNA: TGTGCCAGCAGTATCTCACAGGGGAACACTGAAGCTTTCTTT; CDR3: CASSISQGNTEAFF
D: TRBD1; size: NA; J: TRBJ1-2; V: TRBV3-1/TRBV3-2; DNA: TGTGCCAGCAGTGATAAGGGGGCCTACGGCTACACCTTC; CDR3: CASSDKGAYGYTF
D: NA; size: once; J: TRBJ2-5; V: TRBV7-2; DNA: TGTGCCAGCAGCGAAGGACAGCACCAAGAGACCCAGTACTTC; CDR3: CASSEGQHQETQYF
D: NA; size: NA; J: TRBJ2-3; V: TRBV2; DNA: TGTGCCAGCATTGTCCTTGTGGGCTTTAGCACAGATACGCAGTATTTT; CDR3: CASIVLVGFSTDTQYF
D: TRBD1; size: NA; J: TRBJ1-6; V: TRBV5-1; DNA: TGCGCCAGCAGCCTAAATGGACAGGGACATAATTCACCAACCCTCCACTTT; CDR3: CASSLNGQGHNSPTLHF
D: NA; size: NA; J: TRBJ1-1; V: TRBV28; DNA: TGTGCCAGCACCCCTGGTGGAGCCAACACTGAAGCTTTCTTT; CDR3: CASTPGGANTEAFF
D: NA; size: NA; J: TRBJ2-2; V: TRBV7-6; DNA: TGTGCCAGCAGCTTAGACCACAGGGTGGGCACCGGGGAGCTGTTTTTT; CDR3: CASSLDHRVGTGELFF
D: NA; size: NA; J: TRBJ2-5; V: TRBV29-1; DNA: TGCAGCGTTCGTTCACTAGCTAAAGAGACCCAGTACTTC; CDR3: CSVRSLAKETQYF
D: NA; size: NA; J: TRBJ1-2; V: TRBV9; DNA: TGTGCCAGCAGCGTAAGTCCCCAGGGCGGTCTCTATGGCTACACCTTC; CDR3: CASSVSPQGGLYGYTF
D: TRBD2; size: NA; J: TRBJ2-7; V: TRBV7-2; DNA: TGTGCCAGCAGCTTAAGCCCAACTAGCGGGGCCGGGGAGCAGTACTTC; CDR3: CASSLSPTSGAGEQYF
D: NA; size: NA; J: TRBJ1-2; V: TRBV6-2/TRBV6-3; DNA: TGTGCCAGCAGTTACGCCTTACAGGGAGCAACATACTATGGCTACACCTTC; CDR3: CASSYALQGATYYGYTF
D: TRBD1; size: NA; J: TRBJ1-1; V: TRBV4-2; DNA: TGTGCCAGCAGCCAAGGGGGACAGGGGAACACTGAAGCTTTCTTT; CDR3: CASSQGGQGNTEAFF
D: NA; size: NA; J: TRBJ1-2; V: TRBV9; DNA: TGTGCCAGCAGCGTAGGACAGGACTATGGCTACACCTTC; CDR3: CASSVGQDYGYTF
D: TRBD1; size: NA; J: TRBJ1-2; V: TRBV6-5; DNA: TGTGCCAGCATCTCGGGAGGGACAGAGGGCTATGGCTACACCTTC; CDR3: CASISGGTEGYGYTF
D: TRBD2; size: NA; J: TRBJ2-3; V: TRBV27; DNA: TGTGCCAGCAGTTTTTCCGGACTAGGAGGGCCCACAGATACGCAGTATTTT; CDR3: CASSFSGLGGPTDTQYF
D: TRBD1; size: NA; J: TRBJ1-5; V: TRBV2; DNA: TGTGCCAGCAGTGAGTTACAGGGGGTCAATCAGCCCCAGCATTTT; CDR3: CASSELQGVNQPQHF
D: TRBD2; size: many; J: TRBJ2-5; V: TRBV7-2; DNA: TGTGCCAGCCACAAGACTAGCAGGCGAGAGACCCAGTACTTC; CDR3: CASHKTSRRETQYF
D: TRBD2; size: NA; J: TRBJ2-1; V: TRBV10-3; DNA: TGTGCCATCAGTGAGTCAAAGACAGCGGGAACAAATGAGCAGTTCTTC; CDR3: CAISESKTAGTNEQFF
D: TRBD2; size: NA; J: TRBJ2-1; V: TRBV3-1/TRBV3-2; DNA: TGTGCCAGCAGCCGAGGACTAGCGGGGGGCTACAATGAGCAGTTCTTC; CDR3: CASSRGLAGGYNEQFF
D: TRBD1; size: NA; J: TRBJ1-2; V: TRBV29-1; DNA: TGCAGCGTTTTTACAGGGGGCTGGGGGAGCGGCTACACCTTC; CDR3: CSVFTGGWGSGYTF
D: NA; size: NA; J: TRBJ1-5; V: TRBV11-2; DNA: TGTGCCAGCAGCTTAGGTCCGAGCAATCAGCCCCAGCATTTT; CDR3: CASSLGPSNQPQHF
D: NA; size: NA; J: TRBJ1-4; V: TRBV19; DNA: TGTGCCAGTAGTGGGCTGAACGGGGAGGTTGAAAAACTGTTTTTT; CDR3: CASSGLNGEVEKLFF
D: NA; size: few; J: TRBJ1-5; V: TRBV4-3; DNA: TGCGCCAGCAGCCGGGGCCACGGCAATCAGCCCCAGCATTTT; CDR3: CASSRGHGNQPQHF
D: TRBD1; size: NA; J: TRBJ1-2; V: TRBV5-1; DNA: TGCGCCAGCAGCTCCGAGGACAGGGGGTGGTATGGCTACACCTTC; CDR3: CASSSEDRGWYGYTF
D: NA; size: NA; J: TRBJ1-1; V: TRBV5-1; DNA: TGCGCCAGCCGGGGGTTGGGTGAAGCTTTCTTT; CDR3: CASRGLGEAFF